Below, 2 T cell receptor beta chains from the same sample are listed, as sequenced in a study of blood T cell repertoires in COVID-19. Libraries were prepared by immunoSEQ multiplex PCR; TCRdb keeps only in-frame clonotypes and omits some of them. The data show around 380,000 clones, approximately 80% seen once. The sequenced sample consisted of peripheral blood. All receptors come from a human donor with acute or convalescent COVID-19. The donor label of this sample is uncertain.

The CDR3 sequence: CASSRTPYSGNTIYF. The DNA for the CDR3 is TGTGCCAGCAGCCGCACCCCCTACTCTGGAAACACCATATATTTT. The chain employs TRBV7-2 and TRBJ1-3, with D hard to call. V shed 5 bases and J shed 0 bases, with 11 bases lying between them. The CDR3 sequence is 15 residues long. Germline-derived CDR1 and CDR2 are SGHTA and FQGNSA. The full variable domain, its missing parts supplied by reference TRBV7-2 and TRBJ1-3, is GAGVSQSPSNKVTEKGKDVELRCDPISGHTALYWYRQSLGQGLEFLIYFQGNSAPDKSGLPSDRFSAERTGGSVSTLTIQRTQQEDSAVYLCASSRTPYSGNTIYFGEGSWLTVV.

The V gene is TRBV5-1, the J gene TRBJ2-1, with D possibly being TRBD1 (8 bases). This CDR3 spans 17 amino acids. V was cut by 3 bases and J by 3 bases, with 19 bases left in between. The germline gives CDR1 SGHRS, CDR2 YFSETQ. CDR3 amino acids: CASSSRQGRVFYNEQFF. CDR3 DNA: TGCGCCAGCAGCTCCCGACAGGGGAGGGTGTTCTACAATGAGCAGTTCTTC.